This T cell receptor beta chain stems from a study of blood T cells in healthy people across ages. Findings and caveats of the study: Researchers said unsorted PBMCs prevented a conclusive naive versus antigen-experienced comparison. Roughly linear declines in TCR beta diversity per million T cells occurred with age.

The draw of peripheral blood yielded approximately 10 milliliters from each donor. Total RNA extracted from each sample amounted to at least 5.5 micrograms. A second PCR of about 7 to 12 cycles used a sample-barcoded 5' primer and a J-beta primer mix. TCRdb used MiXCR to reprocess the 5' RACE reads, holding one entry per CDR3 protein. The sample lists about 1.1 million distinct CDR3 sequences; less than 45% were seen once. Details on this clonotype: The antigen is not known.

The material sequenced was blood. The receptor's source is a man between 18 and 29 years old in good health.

The CDR3 coding sequence is TGTGCCAGCAGTGTGAACGCCAACCAAGAGACCCAGTACTTC. Translating gives CASSVNANQETQYF. The chain is built from TRBV6-1 and TRBJ2-5; D gene unclear. The CDR3 totals 14 residues. Trimming shortened V by 4 bases and J by 0 bases, and 9 bases separated the two germline ends. Germline V gene sequence: CDR1 MNHNS, CDR2 SASEGT.